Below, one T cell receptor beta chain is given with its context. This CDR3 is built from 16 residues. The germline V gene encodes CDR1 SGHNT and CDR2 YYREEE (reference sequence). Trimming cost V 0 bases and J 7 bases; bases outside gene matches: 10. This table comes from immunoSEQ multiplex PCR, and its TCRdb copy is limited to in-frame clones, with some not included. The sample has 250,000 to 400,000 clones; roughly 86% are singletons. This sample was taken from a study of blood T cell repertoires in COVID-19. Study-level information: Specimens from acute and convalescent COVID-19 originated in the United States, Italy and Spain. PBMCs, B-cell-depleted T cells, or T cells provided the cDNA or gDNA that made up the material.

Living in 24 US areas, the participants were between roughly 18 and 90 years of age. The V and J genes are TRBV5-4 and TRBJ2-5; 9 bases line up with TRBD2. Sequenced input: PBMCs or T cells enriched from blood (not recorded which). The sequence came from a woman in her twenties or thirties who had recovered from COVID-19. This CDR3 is CASSLDQAGGHRTQYF. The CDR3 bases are TGTGCCAGCAGCTTGGATCAAGCGGGGGGCCATCGGACCCAGTACTTC.